This entry concerns a single T cell receptor (beta chain). Antigen: not known. The data derive from a study of T cell repertoires in cytomegalovirus infection. Study-level information: The authors relied on CMV epitopes, both recently identified HLA-C-restricted and well-studied HLA-B-restricted.

V shed 5 bases and J shed 7 bases, with 14 bases lying between them. Germline CDR1 and CDR2: MDHEN and SYDVKM. The CDR3 sequence is 13 residues long. MiXCR, run by TCRdb on the reads, gives a single entry per CDR3 protein. Among some 130,000 distinct CDR3 sequences listed, more than 25% were seen once. The TCR originated in a human donor in good health (CMV status not recorded). Some clones in this sample may be carry-over from other donors' samples. Sequencing used CD8+ T cells from cultured PBMCs, obtained from culture after CMV antigen stimulation. The chain is built from TRBV28 and TRBJ1-2; D is undetermined. The CDR3 spells CASSSLRGFGYTF. CDR3 DNA sequence: TGTGCCAGCAGTAGCCTTCGGGGATTTGGCTACACCTTC.